What follows are 31 T cell receptor beta chains derived from one specimen sequenced in a study of CD8 T cells in Susac syndrome. RNA in amounts of about 0.5 to 1 ug was reverse transcribed with random hexamers. MiXCR, run by TCRdb on the immunoSEQ multiplex PCR reads, gives a single entry per CDR3 protein. The top ten hold approximately 0.48% of the sample, which has about 85,000 distinct CDR3 sequences, just under 95% seen once. The sample consisted of CD8+ T cells from PBMCs. The source of these receptors is a human donor with Susac syndrome.

The CDR3 nucleotides read TGCAGTGCCCCGGGACAGGAATCTTATGGCTACACCTTC. Its protein product is CSAPGQESYGYTF. V gene TRBV20-1 combines with J gene TRBJ1-2, with 8 nucleotides matching TRBD1. Per germline, CDR1 DFQATT and CDR2 SNEGSKA (reference sequence). After removal of 6 bases from V and 5 bases from J, the junction contained 8 bases not matched to a gene. The CDR3 runs 13 residues.

V is TRBV7-2 and J is TRBJ2-1; D gene unclear. V was clipped by 3 bases and J by 5 bases, with 11 bases between them. The CDR3 has 14 residues. Germline lookup yields CDR1 SGHTA and CDR2 FQGNSA. Written as DNA, the CDR3 is TGTGCCAGCAGCTTCCCGGGCACCAACAATGAGCAGTTCTTC. Protein: CASSFPGTNNEQFF.

The chain carries TRBV4-3 and TRBJ1-5, with D possibly TRBD1 on 5 matching bases. The CDR3 runs to 15 residues. V was shortened by 1 base and J by 0 bases, with 7 bases between the two germline ends. Germline-derived CDR1 and CDR2 are LGHNA and YSLEER. The CDR3 protein is CASSQGTGSNQPQHF. For the CDR3, the DNA is TGCGCCAGCAGCCAAGGCACAGGTAGCAATCAGCCCCAGCATTTT.

V and J are TRBV4-1 and TRBJ2-3; 13 bases map to TRBD2. V shed 1 base and J 0 bases; nucleotides not matched to a gene: 1. The germline V gene has CDR1 MGHRA and CDR2 YSYEKL. This CDR3 contains 17 residues. CDR3 protein: CASSQATSGRSTDTQYF. DNA of the CDR3: TGCGCCAGCAGCCAAGCGACTAGCGGGAGGAGCACAGATACGCAGTATTTT.

The chain combines TRBV30 with TRBJ1-4; D not certain. V lost 1 base, J lost 2 bases, and 11 bases lay in between. The length of the CDR3 is 15 residues. Germline V gene data show CDR1 as GTSNPN and CDR2 as SVGIG (reference sequence). This CDR3 reads CAWSASVGTNEKLFF. CDR3 in DNA: TGTGCCTGGAGTGCATCGGTGGGGACTAATGAAAAACTGTTTTTT.

V gene TRBV7-2 combines with J gene TRBJ2-7, with D possibly TRBD2 on 5 matching bases. V was clipped by 8 bases and J by 6 bases, with 8 bases between them. CDR3 length: 10 amino acids. The germline CDR1 and CDR2 sequences are SGHTA and FQGNSA. The CDR3 coding sequence is TGTGCCAGCGCGGGCGCCGAGCAGTACTTC. Amino acids: CASAGAEQYF.

This clonotype was seen a single time. The chain has TRBV28 and TRBJ2-1; 16 bases align to TRBD2. Per the germline V gene, CDR1 is MDHEN and CDR2 is SYDVKM. The CDR3 runs 17 residues. V shed 5 bases, J shed 8 bases, and the junction held 9 bases outside the gene matches. The CDR3 nucleotides read TGTGCCAGCAGTCCGGGACTAGCGGGAGGGTACGGGGATGAGCAGTTCTTC. It codes for CASSPGLAGGYGDEQFF.

This clonotype was seen once. The genes are TRBV27 and TRBJ2-7; the D is unclear. CDR3 size: 12 residues. Between the trimmed V and J ends, which lost 4 bases and 0 bases, there was a span of 4 bases. Per germline, CDR1 MNHEY and CDR2 SMNVEV (reference sequence). Here the CDR3 DNA reads TGTGCCAGCAGTTCCGCCTCCTACGAGCAGTACTTC. Its protein product is CASSSASYEQYF.

The chain joins TRBV29-1 to TRBJ2-2; D is perhaps TRBD1 (6 bases). Germline values: CDR1 SQVTM, CDR2 ANQGSEA. V lost 8 bases to trimming and J lost 2 bases, with 12 bases between them. This CDR3 comprises 13 residues. This CDR3 reads CSCNRVNTGELFF. CDR3 DNA sequence: TGCAGCTGTAACAGGGTAAACACCGGGGAGCTGTTTTTT.

This chain links TRBV2 with TRBJ2-4; D is ambiguous. V was trimmed by 3 bases and J by 0 bases, leaving 9 bases between them. This CDR3 region has 15 residues. The V gene's germline CDR1 is SNHLY and CDR2 FYNNEI. CDR3 residues: CASSDPDLAKNIQYF. CDR3 DNA: TGTGCCAGCAGTGACCCGGATTTAGCCAAAAACATTCAGTACTTC.

This chain joins TRBV3-1 and TRBJ2-1, with 10 bases aligning to TRBD2. V was pared by 0 bases and J by 4 bases, with 0 bases of the junction left unmatched. This CDR3 is built from 15 residues. CDR1 and CDR2 (germline): LGHDT, YNNKEL (reference sequence). As DNA, the CDR3 is TGTGCCAGCAGCCAAGAGACTAGCGGGTACAATGAGCAGTTCTTC. Translation: CASSQETSGYNEQFF.

This clonotype was recorded only once. The chain uses TRBV20-1 and TRBJ2-1, with D possibly being TRBD2 (5 bases). Germline V gene sequence: CDR1 DFQATT, CDR2 SNEGSKA (reference sequence). The CDR3 covers 15 residues. With 3 bases removed from V and 5 bases from J, the gap between germline ends came to 17 bases. The CDR3 DNA follows: TGCAGTGCTAGCGGTGTACCTTGGGGAGACAATGAGCAGTTCTTC. It encodes CSASGVPWGDNEQFF.

The rearrangement links TRBV7-8 to TRBJ2-7; 9 positions agree with TRBD1. Germline V gene data show CDR1 as SGHVS and CDR2 as FQNEAQ. V dropped 5 bases and J dropped 6; count of bases not matched to a gene: 11. This CDR3 is built from 15 residues. DNA for the CDR3: TGTGCCAGCAGCCATCCTCTCGGGACAGGGCGCGAGCAGTACTTC. The encoded protein is CASSHPLGTGREQYF.

The rearrangement joins TRBV25-1 to TRBJ1-4; D remains unclear. The CDR3 has 14 amino acids. V was cut by 5 bases and J by 4 bases, with 11 bases left in between. CDR1 is MGHDK and CDR2 is SYGVNS in the germline V gene. The CDR3 loop is CASSPGYGNEKLFF. Here the CDR3 DNA reads TGTGCCAGCAGTCCCGGTTATGGTAATGAAAAACTGTTTTTT.

This chain connects TRBV3-1 to TRBJ2-7; D perhaps matches TRBD1 (6 bases). Deletions cut 4 bases from V and 7 bases from J, with 17 bases between. CDR3 length: 14 amino acids. Germline CDR1 reads LGHDT; CDR2 reads YNNKEL (reference sequence). As DNA, the CDR3 is TGTGCCAGCAGCCCGACAGGATCAACCTTGGAGCAGTACTTC. Protein sequence: CASSPTGSTLEQYF.

Points on this clonotype: One end of the junction fails to match germline, which may point to a read error. V usage is TRBV12-3 or TRBV12-4 and J usage is TRBJ2-7; 10 nucleotides match TRBD2. The CDR3 has 14 residues. CDR3 coding DNA: TGTGCCAGCAGTCTAGCGGGAGCGGGCTACGAGCAGTACTTC. Its protein product is CASSLAGAGYEQYF.

The genes are TRBV24-1 and TRBJ2-2; D is unresolved. The CDR3 runs to 15 residues. Trimming removed 4 bases at V and 2 bases at J, with 10 bases between. CDR1 KGHDR and CDR2 SFDVKD come from the germline V gene. The CDR3 DNA sequence: TGTGCCACCAGTGAGACCTCGGAAAACACCGGGGAGCTGTTTTTT. Amino acid sequence: CATSETSENTGELFF.

The chain joins TRBV30 to TRBJ2-7; 7 bases fit TRBD1. CDR3 length: 13 residues. V shed 1 base and J 7 bases; nucleotides not matched to a gene: 7. Germline values: CDR1 GTSNPN, CDR2 SVGIG (reference sequence). The CDR3 DNA is TGTGCCTGGAGTGCCCTCGGACAGGCGGAGCAGTACTTC. It encodes CAWSALGQAEQYF.

CDR3 sequence reads: CSVILSSSGELFF. The CDR3 DNA is TGCAGCGTCATTCTCTCCTCATCCGGGGAGCTGTTTTTT. The chain is built from TRBV29-1 and TRBJ2-2; D uncertain. Trimming removed 6 bases from V and 6 bases from J, with 14 bases in between. The CDR3 is 13 residues long. Germline assignment: CDR1 SQVTM and CDR2 ANQGSEA.

The chain carries TRBV5-1 and TRBJ2-7; 9 bases map to TRBD2. Germline-derived CDR1 and CDR2 are SGHRS and YFSETQ. The CDR3 spans 17 residues. Trimming at V came to 7 bases and at J to 4 bases, leaving 18 bases not matched to a gene. In DNA, the CDR3 is TGCGCCAGCGCAAGTGGGGTAGCGGGAGTGCACTCATACGAGCAGTACTTC. Its protein product is CASASGVAGVHSYEQYF.

The rearrangement links TRBV4-3 to TRBJ2-3; D possibly matches TRBD1 or TRBD2 (5 bases each). V lost 0 bases and J lost 6, with 13 bases in between. CDR1 is LGHNA, CDR2 YSLEER, per germline. There are 15 residues in the CDR3. The CDR3 region has the DNA TGCGCCAGCAGCCAAGAGGGGGTACCTGGGGATACGCAGTATTTT. As protein: CASSQEGVPGDTQYF.

The V call is TRBV18, the J call TRBJ2-1, with TRBD2 matching 7 bases. V shed 6 bases, J shed 10 bases, and the junction held 15 bases outside the gene matches. The CDR3 totals 15 residues. Looked up from germline, CDR1 is KGHSH and CDR2 is LQKENI. CDR3 in DNA: TGTGCCAGCTCGTCCCCCGGGGAGGCGCGGGAGGAGCAGTTCTTC. This codes for CASSSPGEAREEQFF.

This clonotype was seen only once. The chain uses TRBV7-9 and TRBJ1-4; no clear D gene. The length of the CDR3 is 12 residues. The germline V gene encodes CDR1 SEHNR and CDR2 FQNEAQ (reference sequence). V gave up 4 bases and J gave up 12 bases, with 12 bases separating them. Here the CDR3 reads CASSSLLRELFF. In nucleotides, the CDR3 is TGTGCCAGCAGCTCCCTGTTGCGAGAACTGTTTTTT.

The chain uses TRBV5-6 and TRBJ2-1; D is ambiguous. The V gene lost 2 bases and the J gene lost 1 base, with 19 bases spanning the gap. CDR1 SGHDT and CDR2 YYEEEE come from the germline V gene. This CDR3 has 18 residues. CDR3 bases: TGTGCCAGCAGCTTAGGTTTGGCCATAGGGCTTTCCTACAATGAGCAGTTCTTC. It specifies CASSLGLAIGLSYNEQFF.

The V and J genes are TRBV15 and TRBJ2-3; 9 bases are shared with TRBD2. The CDR3 is 15 residues long. V lost 5 bases to trimming and J lost 5 bases; unmatched junction nucleotides: 8. Germline lookup yields CDR1 LNHNV and CDR2 YYDKDF (reference sequence). The CDR3 protein is CATSLLAGDIDTQYF. CDR3 DNA sequence: TGTGCCACCAGCCTCTTAGCGGGAGATATAGATACGCAGTATTTT.

The rearrangement links TRBV7-9 to TRBJ2-7; tentative D call: TRBD1 (5 bases). CDR1 is SEHNR, CDR2 FQNEAQ, per germline (reference sequence). The V end was cut by 7 bases, the J end by 3 bases, with 10 bases between. The CDR3 contains 12 residues. The CDR3 protein is CASMGQGYEQYF. In DNA form, the CDR3 reads TGTGCCAGCATGGGTCAGGGCTACGAGCAGTACTTC.

The gene calls are TRBV4-3 and TRBJ1-3, with D tentatively TRBD1 (5 bases). CDR1 is LGHNA and CDR2 is YSLEER in the germline V gene. V was cut by 4 bases and J by 2 bases, with 12 bases left in between. This CDR3 spans 15 amino acids. CDR3 residues: CASSLASGPGNTIYF. The CDR3 coding sequence is TGCGCCAGCAGCCTTGCATCAGGGCCTGGAAACACCATATATTTT.

The genes are TRBV11-2 and TRBJ1-1; a possible D gene is TRBD1 (6 bases). This CDR3 region has 14 residues. With 6 bases removed from V and 1 base from J, the gap between germline ends came to 12 bases. CDR1 is SGHAT, CDR2 FQNNGV, per germline. The CDR3 DNA is TGTGCCAGCAGAGAAACAGGGTCGAACACTGAAGCTTTCTTT. Protein product: CASRETGSNTEAFF. The variable domain in full, completed from reference TRBV11-2 and TRBJ1-1, reads EAGVAQSPRYKIIEKRQSVAFWCNPISGHATLYWYQQILGQGPKLLIQFQNNGVVDDSQLPKDRFSAERLKGVDSTLKIQPAKLEDSAVYLCASRETGSNTEAFFGQGTRLTVV.

The V and J genes are TRBV27 and TRBJ2-7; 11 bases line up with TRBD2. Losses at the gene ends were 5 bases for V and 3 bases for J; bases not matched to a gene: 3. This CDR3 comprises 14 residues. Germline CDR1 and CDR2: MNHEY and SMNVEV (reference sequence). This CDR3 is CASSPLAGGYEQYF. The CDR3 coding sequence is TGTGCCAGCAGTCCGCTAGCGGGAGGCTACGAGCAGTACTTC.

This clonotype was detected once. V usage is TRBV20-1 and J usage is TRBJ2-1; TRBD2 is a possible D gene (5 bases). CDR3 size: 11 residues. Germline values: CDR1 DFQATT, CDR2 SNEGSKA (reference sequence). V lost 4 bases and J lost 4, with 5 bases in between. DNA of the CDR3: TGCAGTGCTACGGGGTACAATGAGCAGTTCTTC. This gives the protein CSATGYNEQFF.

The chain couples TRBV20-1 to TRBJ2-7; the match to TRBD2 covers 10 bases. There are 14 residues in the CDR3. The germline V gene has CDR1 DFQATT and CDR2 SNEGSKA (reference sequence). J was trimmed by 2 bases and V by 6 bases; bases with no gene match: 7. The CDR3 DNA sequence: TGCAGTGCCCGGGGGACTAGCGAGACCTACGAGCAGTACTTC. The encoded protein is CSARGTSETYEQYF.